Below are 17 T cell receptor beta chains sequenced from a single sample in a study of T-cell memory formation after mild COVID-19. One entry per CDR3 protein results from TCRdb running MiXCR on the 5' RACE reads. Among about 430,000 distinct CDR3 sequences listed, roughly 17% were seen once. What was sequenced was PBMCs or a T cell subset sorted from them (not recorded which). The receptors shown here come from a man younger than 30 who had mild COVID-19 (a few samples of this study predate the infection). Cell type and time point are not known.

The genes are TRBV6-5 and TRBJ2-3, with TRBD1 matching over 8 bases. Germline loops: CDR1 MNHEY, CDR2 SVGAGI. This CDR3 comprises 15 residues. V lost 7 bases and J lost 1; bases outside the gene matches: 7. Written as DNA, the CDR3 is TGTGCCAGCACCCTGACAGGGGTGGGCACAGATACGCAGTATTTT. Its protein is CASTLTGVGTDTQYF.

There are many counts of this clonotype. The rearrangement uses TRBV12-3 or TRBV12-4 and TRBJ1-2; 7 nucleotides line up with TRBD1. With V trimmed by 7 bases and J by 0 bases, 5 bases remained unmatched. The CDR3 is made up of 14 amino acids. DNA for the CDR3: TGTGCCAGCACGCGGGACAGCCCTAACTATGGCTACACCTTC. Amino acid sequence: CASTRDSPNYGYTF.

Ten or more counts support this clonotype. The chain links TRBV20-1 to TRBJ2-3; D possibly corresponds to TRBD1 (5 bases). CDR1 DFQATT and CDR2 SNEGSKA come from the germline V gene (reference sequence). CDR3 length equals 15 residues. Trimming pared 6 bases from V and 0 bases from J, leaving 16 bases between. In nucleotides, the CDR3 is TGCAGTGCACCTAGACAGATTTCTAGCACAGATACGCAGTATTTT. Translating it yields CSAPRQISSTDTQYF.

This clonotype was counted between two and nine times. In nucleotides, the CDR3 is TGCAGTGGCGGGGGCCTCCCGGGGGAGACCCAGTACTTC. It specifies CSGGGLPGETQYF. The chain joins TRBV20-1 to TRBJ2-5, with D perhaps matching TRBD2 (7 bases). CDR3 length: 13 amino acids. V lost 7 bases and J lost 5, with 17 bases in between. Germline values: CDR1 DFQATT, CDR2 SNEGSKA (reference sequence).

This clonotype was recorded many times. This rearrangement joins TRBV7-2 to TRBJ2-1; D call uncertain. CDR3 length equals 13 residues. The germline V gene has CDR1 SGHTA and CDR2 FQGNSA. Trimming cost V 2 bases and J 7 bases, with 9 bases left between them. CDR3 sequence: CASSLRPINEQFF. CDR3 in DNA: TGTGCCAGCAGCTTACGACCAATTAATGAGCAGTTCTTC.

The chain is built from TRBV4-1 and TRBJ2-7; D remains ambiguous. The germline CDR1 and CDR2 sequences are MGHRA and YSYEKL. V was cut by 1 base and J by 6 bases, with 10 bases left in between. CDR3 length equals 13 residues. In DNA, the CDR3 is TGCGCCAGCAGCCAAGTCTTCCCGGGCGAGCAGTACGTC. Protein sequence: CASSQVFPGEQYV.

The rearrangement uses TRBV10-3 and TRBJ2-2; no reliable D call. Germline V CDR1 and CDR2: ENHRY, SYGVKD. The CDR3 loop spans 13 amino acids. The germline V and J ends were trimmed by 5 bases and 3 bases, with 7 bases remaining between them. Written as DNA, the CDR3 is TGTGCCATCAGTTCCACCTACACCGGGGAGCTGTTTTTT. This sequence encodes CAISSTYTGELFF.

V gene TRBV5-1 combines with J gene TRBJ2-2; D possibly corresponds to TRBD2 (5 bases). Germline-derived CDR1 and CDR2 are SGHRS and YFSETQ. V shed 7 bases and J shed 0 bases, with 10 bases lying between them. The CDR3 is 14 residues long. The CDR3 DNA sequence: TGCGCCAGCTTCGGACTTGCGAACACCGGGGAGCTGTTTTTT. As protein: CASFGLANTGELFF.

This clonotype has just a few counts. The gene calls are TRBV4-2 and TRBJ2-4; no clear D gene. The length of the CDR3 is 15 residues. The V end lost 0 bases, the J end lost 0 bases, and 6 bases lay between the germline ends. Germline V gene sequence: CDR1 LGHNA, CDR2 YNFKEQ. As DNA, the CDR3 is TGTGCCAGCAGCCAAGAAAACGGAGCCAAAAACATTCAGTACTTC. The encoded protein is CASSQENGAKNIQYF.

This clonotype appeared a few times. The chain joins TRBV5-6 to TRBJ1-2, with D unclear. Per germline, CDR1 SGHDT and CDR2 YYEEEE. The CDR3 extends over 13 amino acids. The V end was cut by 4 bases, the J end by 4 bases, with 11 bases between. CDR3 DNA: TGTGCCAGCAGCCCAGCTTTTGCCTATGGCTACACCTTC. Encoded protein: CASSPAFAYGYTF.

The chain couples TRBV24-1 to TRBJ2-1; D gene ambiguous. Trimming removed 2 bases from V and 8 bases from J, with 18 bases in between. Germline V lookup: CDR1 KGHDR, CDR2 SFDVKD. CDR3 length: 16 amino acids. The CDR3 here is CATSDSAAGIIDEQFF. CDR3 bases: TGTGCCACCAGTGATTCCGCCGCAGGTATCATCGATGAGCAGTTCTTC.

This clonotype was picked up many times. The genes are TRBV5-1 and TRBJ2-5; D not certain. The germline V gene encodes CDR1 SGHRS and CDR2 YFSETQ. Trimming took off 0 bases at V and 4 bases at J, with 7 bases between the two ends. The CDR3 spans 13 residues. The CDR3 loop is CASSLGIRETQYF. The CDR3 coding sequence is TGCGCCAGCAGCTTGGGGATCAGAGAGACCCAGTACTTC. Looking up the rest from reference TRBV5-1 and TRBJ2-5 gives the full variable domain: KAGVTQTPRYLIKTRGQQVTLSCSPISGHRSVSWYQQTPGQGLQFLFEYFSETQRNKGNFPGRFSGRQFSNSRSEMNVSTLELGDSALYLCASSLGIRETQYFGPGTRLLVL.

This clonotype was seen ten or more times. Its ends do not fully match the called genes, so a read error is possible. The rearrangement uses TRBV2 and TRBJ2-2; D uncertain. CDR3 length: 13 amino acids. Germline CDR1 SNHLY, CDR2 FYNNEI. CDR3 sequence reads: CASSEDGAGELFF. CDR3 DNA: TGTGCCAGCAGCGAAGACGGCGCCGGGGAGCTGTTTTTT.

The gene calls are TRBV5-1 and TRBJ1-2; 9 nucleotides agree with TRBD1. Losses at the gene ends were 4 bases for V and 2 bases for J; bases not matched to a gene: 6. The CDR3 extends over 15 amino acids. Germline loops: CDR1 SGHRS, CDR2 YFSETQ. In DNA, the CDR3 is TGCGCCAGCAGCCCGCGGGGGACAGGGAACTATGGCTACACCTTC. This gives the protein CASSPRGTGNYGYTF.

This chain links TRBV14 with TRBJ2-1, with 12 positions matching TRBD2. J lost 8 bases, V lost 2 bases, and 10 bases had no gene match. Germline V gene data show CDR1 as SGHDN and CDR2 as FVKESK. The CDR3 is 17 residues long. The CDR3 loop reads CASSQMRASGGADEQFF. CDR3 DNA: TGTGCCAGCAGCCAAATGAGAGCTAGCGGGGGGGCCGATGAGCAGTTCTTC.

CDR3 coding DNA: TGTGCCAGCAGTGTCGGGACAGGGGTCCCCCAAGAGACCCAGTACTTC. Its translation is CASSVGTGVPQETQYF. The rearrangement joins TRBV12-3 or TRBV12-4 to TRBJ2-5, with 10 bases matching TRBD1. This CDR3 spans 16 amino acids. Unmatched junction bases numbered 7, after V lost 5 bases and J lost 1 base.

This chain joins TRBV5-1 and TRBJ2-5, with 8 positions matching TRBD1. There are 14 residues in the CDR3. Germline assignment: CDR1 SGHRS and CDR2 YFSETQ. Unmatched junction bases numbered 7, after V lost 4 bases and J lost 5 bases. CDR3 DNA: TGCGCCAGCAGCGTCCCAGGGGGCCAGGAGACCCAGTACTTC. This encodes CASSVPGGQETQYF.